This TCR beta chain was retrieved from a study of cytomegalovirus exposure and HLA in healthy donors. The 120-subject validation cohort, separate from the approximately 670-subject first cohort, included the donors. Some clones are missing from TCRdb's copy, which holds only in-frame ones; the method was immunoSEQ multiplex PCR. The sample lists 180,000 or so clones; roughly nine tenths were seen once. This CDR3 region has 14 residues. Per the germline V gene, CDR1 is LNHDA and CDR2 is SQIVND (reference sequence). With 3 bases removed from V and 4 bases from J, the gap between germline ends came to 9 bases.

The receptor was isolated from a man in his thirties or forties in good health and CMV-seropositive. The chain couples TRBV19 to TRBJ2-2; possibly TRBD1 or TRBD2 for D (5 bases each). The specimen sequenced was PBMCs. The CDR3 protein is CASSITGTTGELFF. The DNA of the CDR3 is TGTGCCAGTAGTATTACGGGGACCACCGGGGAGCTGTTTTTT. The full variable domain, in which reference TRBV19 and TRBJ2-2 provide the parts outside the CDR3, is DGGITQSPKYLFRKEGQNVTLSCEQNLNHDAMYWYRQDPGQGLRLIYYSQIVNDFQKGDIAEGYSVSREKKESFPLTVTSAQKNPTAFYLCASSITGTTGELFFGEGSRLTVL.